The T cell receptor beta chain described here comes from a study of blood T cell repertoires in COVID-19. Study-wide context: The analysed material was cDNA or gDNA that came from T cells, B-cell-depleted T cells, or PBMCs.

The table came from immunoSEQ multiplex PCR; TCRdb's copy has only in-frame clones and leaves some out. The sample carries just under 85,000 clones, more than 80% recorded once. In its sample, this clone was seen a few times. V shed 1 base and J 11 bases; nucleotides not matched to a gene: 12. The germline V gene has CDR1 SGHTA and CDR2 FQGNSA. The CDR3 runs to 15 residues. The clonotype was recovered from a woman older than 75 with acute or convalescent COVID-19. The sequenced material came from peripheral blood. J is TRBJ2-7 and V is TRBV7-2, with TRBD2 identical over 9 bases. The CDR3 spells CASSLEGLAGRRKYF. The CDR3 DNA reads TGTGCCAGCAGCTTAGAGGGACTAGCCGGACGGAGAAAGTACTTC.